The 23 T cell receptor beta chains listed next were all sequenced from one sample in a study of T cell clones after liver transplantation (dated by TCRdb to between 2018 and 2021). Libraries came from the immunoSEQ multiplex PCR assay. TCRdb provides this immuneACCESS table in a form limited to in-frame rearrangements. Some clones are lacking; in checked studies, under half of them reflect an unresolved V gene, and why the rest are absent is not known. This sample comprises approximately 51,000 clones, roughly nine tenths of them detected only once. The top ten constitute 13% to 15% of the sample. The input for sequencing was CD8+ T cells from blood, taken 12 months after liver transplant. The origin of the receptors is a human patient who received a liver transplant. After a transplant, some T cells may have been passed on by the graft donor.

This clone has only a few counts. Other DNA variants within this sample encode the same CDR3. The rearrangement uses TRBV19 and TRBJ2-7, with no clear D. There are 13 residues in the CDR3. Trimming left V 3 bases short and J 2 bases short, with 8 bases between. Germline values: CDR1 LNHDA, CDR2 SQIVND (reference sequence). In DNA, the CDR3 is TGTGCCAGTAGTATCGGGCTGCCCTACGAGCAGTACTTC. Translating it yields CASSIGLPYEQYF. The whole variable domain, filled in from reference TRBV19 and TRBJ2-7, reads DGGITQSPKYLFRKEGQNVTLSCEQNLNHDAMYWYRQDPGQGLRLIYYSQIVNDFQKGDIAEGYSVSREKKESFPLTVTSAQKNPTAFYLCASSIGLPYEQYFGPGTRLTVT.

The J gene is TRBJ1-2, the V gene TRBV28; TRBD1 matches at 10 bases. The trim removed 3 bases at V and 5 bases at J, leaving 15 bases unmatched. The length of the CDR3 is 18 residues. Germline V CDR1 and CDR2: MDHEN, SYDVKM. CDR3 in amino acids: CASSFGRDRGNFGYGYTF. The DNA of the CDR3 is TGTGCCAGCAGTTTTGGCCGGGACAGGGGAAATTTTGGGTATGGCTACACCTTC.

The chain links TRBV11-1 to TRBJ2-5; D remains unclear. This CDR3 region has 13 residues. Deletions cut 1 base from V and 5 bases from J, with 8 bases between. CDR1 and CDR2 (germline): SGHAT, FQDESV (reference sequence). DNA for the CDR3: TGTGCCAGCAGCTTAGACTCCGAGGAGACCCAGTACTTC. Its translation: CASSLDSEETQYF.

This clone was counted a few times. The chain carries TRBV2 and TRBJ2-7; D uncertain. The CDR3 covers 15 residues. Trimming removed 7 bases from V and 3 bases from J, with 19 bases in between. Germline V gene sequence: CDR1 SNHLY, CDR2 FYNNEI. CDR3 nucleotide sequence: TGTGCCAGCACCTCATTACCGGCTAAAGGCTACGAGCAGTACTTC. Translating it yields CASTSLPAKGYEQYF.

This clone appeared a single time. This chain links TRBV27 with TRBJ2-7; 7 positions match TRBD1. This CDR3 is 16 amino acids long. CDR1 and CDR2 (germline): MNHEY, SMNVEV (reference sequence). The V gene end was trimmed by 3 bases and the J gene end by 5 bases; junction bases not matched to a gene: 13. The chain's CDR3 is CASSLDFTGAPHEQYF. The CDR3 nucleotides read TGTGCCAGCAGTTTGGACTTTACAGGGGCCCCTCACGAGCAGTACTTC.

Remarks on this clone: Other nucleotide sequences from this sample produce the same CDR3. The chain recombines TRBV27 with TRBJ1-1; D unclear. The CDR3 covers 13 residues. The germline V gene encodes CDR1 MNHEY and CDR2 SMNVEV (reference sequence). V lost 2 bases, J lost 2 bases, and 6 bases lay in between. This CDR3 reads CASSLGSNTEAFF. CDR3 DNA sequence: TGTGCCAGCAGTTTAGGCAGTAACACTGAAGCTTTCTTT.

The V call is TRBV9, the J call TRBJ2-7; a possible D gene is TRBD2 (6 bases). CDR3 length: 13 amino acids. Looked up from germline, CDR1 is SGDLS and CDR2 is YYNGEE. The V end was cut by 0 bases, the J end by 5 bases, with 9 bases between. Here the CDR3 DNA reads TGTGCCAGCAGCGTAGACGGGAGTGACGAGCAGTACTTC. This sequence encodes CASSVDGSDEQYF.

The chain recombines TRBV18 with TRBJ2-3; the D gene is possibly TRBD1 (5 bases). CDR3 length: 12 amino acids. Deletions cut 6 bases from V and 5 bases from J, with 9 bases between. CDR1 is KGHSH, CDR2 LQKENI, per germline. The CDR3 reads CASSPDRDTQYF. The CDR3 bases are TGTGCCAGCTCTCCCGACAGAGATACGCAGTATTTT.

The V gene is TRBV28, the J gene TRBJ2-1, with TRBD1 identical over 7 bases. With 6 bases clipped from V and 0 bases from J, the junction kept 5 bases outside the gene matches. The CDR3 totals 15 residues. Germline V gene sequence: CDR1 MDHEN, CDR2 SYDVKM. The CDR3 loop is CASSLRGYSYNEQFF. The CDR3 DNA reads as TGTGCCAGCAGCCTCAGGGGGTACTCCTACAATGAGCAGTTCTTC.

V usage is TRBV27 and J usage is TRBJ2-7; tentatively, D is TRBD1 (5 bases). Germline V gene sequence: CDR1 MNHEY, CDR2 SMNVEV (reference sequence). V was cut by 4 bases and J by 4 bases, with 11 bases left in between. The CDR3 consists of 13 residues. Here the CDR3 reads CASSSTAGYEQYF. The CDR3 DNA follows: TGTGCCAGCAGTTCTACCGCAGGGTACGAGCAGTACTTC.

This clone has just one count. The rearrangement links TRBV5-6 to TRBJ2-2; tentatively, D is TRBD1 or TRBD2 (5 bases each). The CDR3 covers 14 residues. V dropped 2 bases and J dropped 5 bases, with 10 bases sitting between them. CDR1 and CDR2 from the germline V gene are SGHDT and YYEEEE. This CDR3 is CASSFWGTTGELFF. For the CDR3, the DNA is TGTGCCAGCAGCTTTTGGGGGACGACCGGGGAGCTGTTTTTT.

This sequence joins TRBV19 and TRBJ2-5, with D hard to call. V was shortened by 2 bases and J by 5 bases, with 9 bases between the two germline ends. The length of the CDR3 is 13 residues. Germline V gene sequence: CDR1 LNHDA, CDR2 SQIVND (reference sequence). DNA for the CDR3: TGTGCCAGTAGTATAATGGGGATGGAGACCCAGTACTTC. Translated: CASSIMGMETQYF.

The chain recombines TRBV6-6 with TRBJ1-2; 11 nucleotides agree with TRBD1. The ends lost 6 bases at V and 4 bases at J; junction bases unmatched: 4. The CDR3 has 14 residues. Germline-derived CDR1 and CDR2 are MNHNY and SVGAGI (reference sequence). The CDR3 nucleotides are TGTGCCAGCAGCTTGGGACAGGGGGGCTATGGCTACACCTTC. It specifies CASSLGQGGYGYTF.

This chain connects TRBV29-1 to TRBJ2-3, with D hard to call. This CDR3 has 12 residues. CDR1 SQVTM and CDR2 ANQGSEA come from the germline V gene. Deletions cut 0 bases from V and 11 bases from J, with 12 bases between. The CDR3 sequence is CSVEDGRPGQYF. DNA of the CDR3: TGCAGCGTTGAAGATGGCCGGCCCGGGCAGTATTTT.

V is TRBV2 and J is TRBJ2-2; 7 positions agree with TRBD2. This CDR3 contains 16 residues. The J segment lost 9 bases and the V segment lost 2 bases, leaving 12 bases of the junction unmatched. Germline V gives CDR1 SNHLY, CDR2 FYNNEI. CDR3 sequence reads: CASSEIWEGRGRELFF. CDR3 coding DNA: TGTGCCAGCAGTGAAATCTGGGAGGGAAGGGGCCGGGAGCTGTTTTTT.

The CDR3 protein is CASSSTLANEQFF. DNA for the CDR3: TGTGCCAGTAGTAGCACACTAGCGAACGAGCAGTTCTTC. The chain combines TRBV19 with TRBJ2-1, with 7 bases aligning to TRBD2. V shed 4 bases, J shed 10 bases, and the junction held 7 bases outside the gene matches. CDR1 LNHDA and CDR2 SQIVND come from the germline V gene (reference sequence). This CDR3 is 13 amino acids long.

The chain combines TRBV5-3 with TRBJ2-5, with D unresolved. TRBV5-3 is an ORF; its function is uncertain. Trimming took 5 bases from V and 3 from J, leaving 5 bases between them. The CDR3 has 11 amino acids. The CDR3 region is CARRDEETQYF. CDR3 DNA sequence: TGTGCCAGAAGGGACGAAGAGACCCAGTACTTC.

This clone was observed once. This chain uses TRBV7-2 with TRBJ1-1, with D tentatively TRBD1 (5 bases). Trimming shortened V by 0 bases and J by 4 bases, and 9 bases separated the two germline ends. Germline lookup yields CDR1 SGHTA and CDR2 FQGNSA. The CDR3 covers 14 residues. The CDR3 coding sequence is TGTGCCAGCAGCTTAGCGTTGGGGGGCACTGAAGCTTTCTTT. Protein: CASSLALGGTEAFF.

The chain employs TRBV15 and TRBJ1-1, with unresolved D. The CDR3 loop spans 12 amino acids. Trimming pared 1 base from V and 6 bases from J, leaving 6 bases between. Germline CDR1 LNHNV, CDR2 YYDKDF (reference sequence). The CDR3 DNA is TGTGCCACCAGCAGAGGAGCCCCTGAAGCTTTCTTT. Translating gives CATSRGAPEAFF.

The rearrangement joins TRBV5-6 to TRBJ2-1; weak D call: TRBD1 (5 bases). CDR3 length equals 16 residues. Trimming removed 2 bases from V and 0 bases from J, with 12 bases in between. Germline assignment: CDR1 SGHDT and CDR2 YYEEEE. The CDR3 nucleotides read TGTGCCAGCAGCTTCCCCACAGGCGGCTCCTACAATGAGCAGTTCTTC. Translation: CASSFPTGGSYNEQFF.

This clone was picked up one time. This chain links TRBV7-9 with TRBJ2-5; 7 bases align to TRBD1. This CDR3 spans 13 amino acids. V was clipped by 5 bases and J by 3 bases; unmatched bases: 3. Germline CDR1 reads SEHNR; CDR2 reads FQNEAQ (reference sequence). The CDR3 loop reads CASSHDREETQYF. In DNA form, the CDR3 reads TGTGCCAGCAGCCATGACAGGGAAGAGACCCAGTACTTC.

The genes are TRBV5-4 and TRBJ2-1, with a tentative D call TRBD2 (6 bases). CDR3 length: 16 residues. Trimming shortened V by 0 bases and J by 8 bases, and 18 bases separated the two germline ends. Germline CDR1 is SGHNT and CDR2 is YYREEE (reference sequence). The DNA for the CDR3 is TGTGCCAGCAGCTTGGAGGGTACGGGAGTGGTGGATGAGCAGTTCTTC. Its translation: CASSLEGTGVVDEQFF.

J is TRBJ2-2 and V is TRBV14; D possibly corresponds to TRBD2 (6 bases). The CDR3 extends over 14 amino acids. The V end lost 0 bases, the J end lost 6 bases, and 8 bases lay between the germline ends. Germline V lookup: CDR1 SGHDN, CDR2 FVKESK. CDR3 sequence (DNA): TGTGCCAGCAGCCAAGATGGAGGGTCCGGGGAGCTGTTTTTT. Protein: CASSQDGGSGELFF.